This T cell receptor beta chain originates from a study of T cells in Graves' hyperthyroidism and ophthalmopathy. Concerning this clonotype itself: Its antigen is still unknown.

Uncontrolled infection, other autoimmune disease, pregnancy and lactation each barred patients from inclusion. Diagnosis relied on clinical symptoms, serum thyroxine and TRAb, thyroid ultrasound and orbital computed tomography. General study results and limits: In blood, most of the thyroid clonotypes expanded above 0.001 were also present.

TCR beta CDR3 region amplification was performed from RNA transcripts. The TCR CDR3 first-round RT-PCR relied on the HTBI primer set. TCRdb redid the calling of the multiplex PCR reads with MiXCR, one entry per CDR3 protein. Seen here are around 600,000 distinct CDR3 sequences, 45% observed once, and the top ten hold under 8%. The germline V gene encodes CDR1 SNHLY and CDR2 FYNNEI. The V and J ends lost 4 bases and 1 base, in that order; junction bases with no gene match: 6. The CDR3 consists of 15 residues. This receptor was taken from an adult man with Graves' disease, either hyperthyroidism or ophthalmopathy (not recorded which). The chain couples TRBV2 to TRBJ2-7; 8 positions agree with TRBD1. The sequenced sample was peripheral blood or thyroid tissue (not recorded which). The CDR3 region has the DNA TGTGCCAGCAGTGGCGGACAGGGAATTTCCTACGAGCAGTACTTC. Translating it yields CASSGGQGISYEQYF.